This TCR beta chain is drawn from a study of T cell responses to AZD1222 COVID-19 vaccine (dated by TCRdb to 2020 to 2022). Regarding the complete study: A total of just over 230 trial participants underwent TCR sequencing, of whom about 200 had received two doses of AZD1222 and some 25 had received two doses of the MenACWY control vaccine. Trial participants were enrolled by age into subgroups of 18-55, 56-69 and 70-plus years, and around 150, 29 and 61 TCR-sequenced participants, respectively, were included in these subgroups.

The CDR3 regions of human TCRbeta chains were analyzed by immunosequencing. In the original analysis: TCRs in the repertoires were compared against a reference library of SARS-CoV-2-specific TCRs that had been generated with the MIRA antigen-specificity platform. Breadth meant the fraction of unique TCRs that were SARS-CoV-2-associated, whereas depth meant the fraction of total T cells that were SARS-CoV-2-associated. Using the MIRA data, each spike-specific TCR was mapped to the spike region that the TCR reacts to and placed in a CD4 or CD8 class. Log10-transformed breadth and depth values were compared by one-way ANOVA with Sidak's multiple comparisons tests. This immuneACCESS table, as held by TCRdb, lists in-frame sequences with V and J called but not all clones. Of the missing ones, under half trace to an unresolved V gene in checked studies; the others have no known cause. V and J calls and clone size follow that table, whereas D and trimming were derived from the DNA. Recorded for this sample are about 86,000 clones; 88% of them occurred a single time. The ten largest make up around an eighth of the sample.

This clone was detected a few times. Its antigen is still unknown. Per-base qualities were not stored, and no clone one base away is much larger. In light of the paper, this sample's time point label describes: about 28 days (+/-7) after the second vaccine dose. AZD1222 recipients given second doses at about 4 weeks or at about 12 weeks were pooled, since spike-specific TCR depth and breadth were not found to differ between the two schedules. Vaccinee samples were obtained from the UK trials COV001 and COV002, which included a single-blind randomized controlled phase 2/3 trial of AZD1222 (ChAdOx1 nCoV-19) in healthy adults. For TCRbeta chain sequencing, PBMC samples were collected from trial participants at day 0 and at day 28 after the second dose. What the authors observed across the whole study: The whole spike protein was spanned by vaccine-associated CD4 TCRs, and dominant responses were seen in regions 160-218 and 743-854. The 56-69-year group was small, and its depth increase did not reach significance, likely because of low power. Most participants were white British and females outnumbered males, and the authors suggested that clonal diversity may have been underestimated. Conclusions about previously exposed vaccinees are limited, since just six AZD1222 recipients were seropositive for SARS-CoV-2 at baseline. Because no day 14 peak-response samples were available, the repertoires could be characterized only after the peak T cell response. Nearly half of unique spike-specific TCRs reportedly recognized epitopes outside regions mutated in the B.1.351 and B.1.1.7 variants. A significant rise in spike-specific TCR breadth and depth was observed after two AZD1222 doses relative to day 0 and relative to MenACWY recipients.

This receptor was taken from an adult who received the AZD1222 COVID-19 vaccine. The sample consisted of peripheral blood, taken 28 days after the second AZD1222 dose.

The DNA sequence follows: TGTGCCAGCAGCTCGAGACAGGGTAAAGCTTTCTTT. Its protein reads: CASSSRQGKAFF. The chain couples TRBV3-1 (or the pseudogene TRBV3-2) to TRBJ1-1; 7 of the junction bases match TRBD1. The germline V gene (reference sequence) gives CDR1 as LGHDT and CDR2 as YNNKEL. From the cysteine through the phenylalanine, the CDR3 covers 12 amino acids. Left in the record is the CDR3 DNA by itself, 36 bases read in frame from the first base. V trim: 5 bases; J trim: 9 bases; unmatched bases: 6.